The rows below give T cell receptor beta chains drawn from one sample of a study of monozygotic twins with inflammatory bowel disease. TCRdb re-called the 5' RACE reads and shows each CDR3 protein once, DNA omitted. This sample's table has about 150,000 distinct CDR3 sequences. Input material: blood. The receptors here all came from a human donor with ulcerative colitis or Crohn's disease, or a healthy co-twin of an affected twin (not recorded which). CDR3s include the opening cysteine and the closing phenylalanine or tryptophan.

j_call v_call cdr3_aa
TRBJ1-5 TRBV19 CASSFDSPGPQHF
TRBJ2-1 TRBV2 CASSPQTGSLVEQFF
TRBJ2-5 TRBV7-9 CASSSPGPQETQYF
TRBJ2-3 TRBV11-2 CASSLAGQDTQYF
TRBJ2-1 TRBV6-2/TRBV6-3 CASGTNNEQFF
TRBJ1-1 TRBV29-1 CSVEVPQAARTEAFF
TRBJ2-7 TRBV7-8 CASSTRTGSDFYEQYF
TRBJ1-2 TRBV18 CASSENRGSSYGYTF
TRBJ2-2 TRBV5-1 CASSRNLAGGPNTGELFF
TRBJ2-5 TRBV5-1 CASRTEAGETQYF
TRBJ2-5 TRBV5-1 CASSSSPQETQYF
TRBJ2-1 TRBV6-2/TRBV6-3 CASSPGLAIYNEQFF
TRBJ2-7 TRBV29-1 CSIFGSSYEQYF
TRBJ2-2 TRBV5-1 CASSLEGSNTGELFF
TRBJ2-5 TRBV5-1 CASSPDPASRETQYF
TRBJ2-4 TRBV30 CAWSGRENIQYF
TRBJ1-1 TRBV6-2/TRBV6-3 CASSYRTEAFF
TRBJ2-2 TRBV28 CASSFLITGELFF
TRBJ2-3 TRBV12-3/TRBV12-4 CASTRRTDTQYF
TRBJ1-2 TRBV5-1 CASSSGGNYGYTF
TRBJ2-1 TRBV25-1 CASSDPLDRGPRNEQFF
TRBJ1-2 TRBV20-1 CSARVGSNYGYTF
TRBJ2-2 TRBV7-3 CASSLSGGRAPNTGELFF
TRBJ2-7 TRBV10-3 CAITPGQGASFAYEQYF
TRBJ1-1 TRBV6-2/TRBV6-3 CASSYSWTGTNAEAFF
TRBJ1-3 TRBV18 CASSPPGGTGNTIYF
TRBJ2-1 TRBV9 CASSVGVGRYNEQFF
TRBJ1-1 TRBV5-1 CASSYAGTANTEAFF
TRBJ2-1 TRBV15 CATSREYYNEQFF
TRBJ1-5 TRBV20-1 CSALGGGENQPQHF
TRBJ1-2 TRBV12-3/TRBV12-4 CASSFLPGHPRYGYTF
TRBJ1-4 TRBV4-2 CASSQDERGVGKLFF
TRBJ1-2 TRBV5-1 CASSLTADGYTF
TRBJ2-1 TRBV19 CASSPAGQRLNEQFF
TRBJ2-1 TRBV6-2/TRBV6-3 CASSWDFGSYNEQFF
TRBJ2-3 TRBV12-3/TRBV12-4 CASTDTSGRKTTRDTQYF
TRBJ1-1 TRBV28 CASSLRGVGTEAFF
TRBJ2-7 TRBV18 CASSPKERGRQYF
TRBJ2-3 TRBV5-1 CASSLGLAGRDTQYF
TRBJ1-6 TRBV6-1 CASSPSPGSSYNSPLHF
TRBJ2-2 TRBV19 CASSRPGTGELFF
TRBJ1-1 TRBV7-9 CASSRGEVEEAFF
TRBJ2-3 TRBV28 CASTPGIAGTDTQYF
TRBJ1-1 TRBV6-1 CASSPHPDRANTEAFF
TRBJ2-7 TRBV9 CASSASGQVSSYEQYF
TRBJ2-7 TRBV5-1 CASMGGFSSYEQYF
TRBJ2-1 TRBV6-4 CASKQTASSYNEQFF
TRBJ2-3 TRBV4-3 CASSHSRASGHTDTQYF
TRBJ2-1 TRBV20-1 CSARAPSGRANEQFF